The sequence of this T cell receptor (beta chain) was determined in a study of T-cell memory formation after mild COVID-19. Across the study: TCR clusters were largely donor specific. Study observations and caveats: CD4+ clones that contracted lay mainly in CM and EM; CD8+ ones lay in EMRA.

TCRalpha and TCRbeta libraries used 5'RACE with constant-segment primers and UMIs. TCRdb re-called the 5' RACE reads with MiXCR, one entry per CDR3 protein. The sample has 150,000 to 200,000 distinct CDR3 sequences, 10% to 15% seen once. CDR1 and CDR2 (germline): SGHTA, FQGNSA. The length of the CDR3 is 14 residues. V was clipped by 0 bases and J by 5 bases, with 7 bases between them. There are many counts of this clonotype. What it binds is not known. The V gene is TRBV7-2, the J gene TRBJ2-2; a weak D match, TRBD1 (5 bases). Sequenced sample: PBMCs or a T cell subset sorted from them (not recorded which). The TCR was taken from a man aged 18 to 29 who had mild COVID-19 (a few samples of this study predate the infection). Cell type and time point are not known. In DNA, the CDR3 is TGTGCCAGCAGCTTAGCCAGGGCTACCGGGGAGCTGTTTTTT. It specifies CASSLARATGELFF. Filled out from reference TRBV7-2 and TRBJ2-2, the complete variable domain reads GAGVSQSPSNKVTEKGKDVELRCDPISGHTALYWYRQSLGQGLEFLIYFQGNSAPDKSGLPSDRFSAERTGGSVSTLTIQRTQQEDSAVYLCASSLARATGELFFGEGSRLTVL.